This TCR beta chain was identified in a study of shared clonotypes between healthy human individuals. The assay used deep level. As originally analysed: Junction-only sequences without quality scores were provided by ImmunoSEQ, so filtering was different. TCRdb keeps only in-frame clones here, not all; method: immunoSEQ multiplex PCR. V and J calls and clone size are copied from that table; D and trimming were computed from the DNA. The sample holds about 1.5 million clones; over 95% are singletons and the top ten take approximately 1.2%. All donors were healthy HIV-negative adults lacking recent acute infections or vaccinations. Each sample came from a Caucasian adult donor living in Nashville, Tennessee. The CDR3 has 16 amino acids. V lost 2 bases, J lost 5 bases, and 15 bases lay in between.

This TCR derives from a man younger than 45 in good health. Specimen: naive CD4+ T cells sorted from blood. The sample's subset: CD45RA+ positively selected. The chain employs TRBV23-1 and TRBJ2-2, with D possibly matching TRBD1 (6 bases). TRBV23-1 is given ORF status, its function remaining uncertain. This chain's CDR3 is CASSQPPGRGTGELFF. DNA for the CDR3: TGCGCCAGCAGTCAACCCCCGGGAAGGGGGACCGGGGAGCTGTTTTTT.